This TCR beta chain was recorded in a study of CD8 T cells in ankylosing spondylitis. The study's findings and limits: Clones tied to disease were said to be significantly enriched in matched ankylosing spondylitis synovial fluid.

TCRdb re-called the 5' RACE reads with MiXCR, one entry per CDR3 protein. This table holds some 63,000 distinct CDR3 sequences, roughly 6.2% found once. Trimming cost V 3 bases and J 2 bases, with 5 bases left between them. The CDR3 runs 13 residues. This clonotype was recorded many times. Its target is not known. V usage is TRBV12-3 or TRBV12-4 and J usage is TRBJ1-3; D call uncertain. Sequenced input: synovial fluid, either unsorted or a sorted T cell fraction (not recorded which). This TCR was sampled from a male donor with ankylosing spondylitis. This CDR3 reads CASSLQTGNTIYF. The CDR3, as DNA: TGTGCCAGCAGTTTGCAGACTGGAAACACCATATATTTT.